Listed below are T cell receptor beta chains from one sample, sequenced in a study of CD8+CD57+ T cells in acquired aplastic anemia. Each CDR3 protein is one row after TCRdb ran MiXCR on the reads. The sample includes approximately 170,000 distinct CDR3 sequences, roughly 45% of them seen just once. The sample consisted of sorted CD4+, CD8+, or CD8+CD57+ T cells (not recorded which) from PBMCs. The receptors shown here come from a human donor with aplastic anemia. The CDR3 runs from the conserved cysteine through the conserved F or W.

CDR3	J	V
CASSWGQGANVLTF	TRBJ2-6	TRBV25-1
CAISEVGDRAGSPLHF	TRBJ1-6	TRBV10-3
CASSVAGQANTGELFF	TRBJ2-2	TRBV9
CASSLAQGGTEAFF	TRBJ1-1	TRBV4-3
CASSWGTVRNSPLHF	TRBJ1-6	TRBV7-2
CASSDPLGVIYGYTF	TRBJ1-2	TRBV12-3/TRBV12-4
CSARDARREQFF	TRBJ2-1	TRBV20-1
CATSSTISYNEQFF	TRBJ2-1	TRBV15
CASSLNSGGTEAFF	TRBJ1-1	TRBV5-1
CASSLVASGASTDTQYF	TRBJ2-3	TRBV5-1
CSEGGHYGYTF	TRBJ1-2	TRBV29-1
CSVEDRGGSSSYEQYF	TRBJ2-7	TRBV29-1
CASSQDRDGYEQYF	TRBJ2-7	TRBV9
CSATGTGEETQYF	TRBJ2-5	TRBV20-1
CSVAYRRGQIGGGYTF	TRBJ1-2	TRBV29-1
CASSEVSSYEQYF	TRBJ2-7	TRBV2
CASSTDYEAGTQYF	TRBJ2-5	TRBV19
CASRELNTEAFF	TRBJ1-1	TRBV6-1
CASSTGGAGNSPLHF	TRBJ1-6	TRBV19
CASSLGIAGGNQPQHF	TRBJ1-5	TRBV5-5
CASMKGANTGELFF	TRBJ2-2	TRBV5-1
CASSSPGQRKVADGYTF	TRBJ1-2	TRBV19
CASSVFLAVGHTNYGYTF	TRBJ1-2	TRBV19
CATSRDVGSGNTIYF	TRBJ1-3	TRBV15
CASREDRGNRETQYF	TRBJ2-5	TRBV2
CARARIGQGGSNRYGYTF	TRBJ1-2	TRBV2
CASSEWTGGGETQYF	TRBJ2-5	TRBV2
CASSLGWGIGELFF	TRBJ2-2	TRBV7-2
CASSILMGAGTDTQYF	TRBJ2-3	TRBV19
CSALPTDNYGYTF	TRBJ1-2	TRBV29-1
CASSELVNYGYTF	TRBJ1-2	TRBV25-1
CAITDRESGYTF	TRBJ1-2	TRBV6-1
CASSRYGYTF	TRBJ1-2	TRBV7-9
CASSIILGSSNQPQHF	TRBJ1-5	TRBV19
CASSLGSTTNEKLVF	TRBJ1-4	TRBV7-2
CSARPRTSGKETQYF	TRBJ2-5	TRBV20-1
CATSRGGGYTEAFF	TRBJ1-1	TRBV15
CSARVAGDTDTQYF	TRBJ2-3	TRBV20-1
CASRTSYSNQPQHF	TRBJ1-5	TRBV6-1
CSATGTSGRYQETQYF	TRBJ2-5	TRBV20-1
CSVEDLGTGYEQYF	TRBJ2-7	TRBV29-1
CASSARDSQETQYF	TRBJ2-5	TRBV7-9
CASSDSNRSAQHF	TRBJ1-5	TRBV24-1
CASSFNRGTNEKLFF	TRBJ1-4	TRBV7-8
CATSDPGRGSQYF	TRBJ2-5	TRBV24-1
CASSVGGSSYEQYF	TRBJ2-7	TRBV9
CASSYRGPQPQHF	TRBJ1-5	TRBV6-5
CASSIVGQGQYNEQFF	TRBJ2-1	TRBV19
CASSLSRGLAGVGNEQFF	TRBJ2-1	TRBV12-3/TRBV12-4
CSVDTGGVGTEAFF	TRBJ1-1	TRBV29-1
CASSVPGNRAVDEQFF	TRBJ2-1	TRBV4-3
CASSSGTRSYRRFSHEQFF	TRBJ2-1	TRBV12-3/TRBV12-4
CASSFGPGLAGVQAYEQYF	TRBJ2-7	TRBV11-2
CASSLIGQYEQYF	TRBJ2-7	TRBV7-3
CSAPGTGMGANVLTF	TRBJ2-6	TRBV20-1